This TCR beta chain was captured by sequencing in a study of T cell responses to AZD1222 COVID-19 vaccine. Assay used: immunoSEQ multiplex PCR; TCRdb lists only in-frame clones, some missing. The sample includes approximately 84,000 clones, 70% to 90% of them seen just once. The specimen comprised peripheral blood, sampled 28 days after the second AZD1222 dose. This sequence was found in an adult who received the AZD1222 COVID-19 vaccine.

The CDR3 region is CSVQWDSTDTQYF. The CDR3 coding sequence is TGCAGCGTGCAATGGGACAGCACAGATACGCAGTATTTT. This rearrangement joins TRBV29-1 to TRBJ2-3, with D perhaps TRBD1 or TRBD2 (5 bases each). The ends were cut back, 6 bases at V and 0 bases at J, with 10 bases in the middle. Germline CDR1 is SQVTM and CDR2 is ANQGSEA. This CDR3 has 13 amino acids.